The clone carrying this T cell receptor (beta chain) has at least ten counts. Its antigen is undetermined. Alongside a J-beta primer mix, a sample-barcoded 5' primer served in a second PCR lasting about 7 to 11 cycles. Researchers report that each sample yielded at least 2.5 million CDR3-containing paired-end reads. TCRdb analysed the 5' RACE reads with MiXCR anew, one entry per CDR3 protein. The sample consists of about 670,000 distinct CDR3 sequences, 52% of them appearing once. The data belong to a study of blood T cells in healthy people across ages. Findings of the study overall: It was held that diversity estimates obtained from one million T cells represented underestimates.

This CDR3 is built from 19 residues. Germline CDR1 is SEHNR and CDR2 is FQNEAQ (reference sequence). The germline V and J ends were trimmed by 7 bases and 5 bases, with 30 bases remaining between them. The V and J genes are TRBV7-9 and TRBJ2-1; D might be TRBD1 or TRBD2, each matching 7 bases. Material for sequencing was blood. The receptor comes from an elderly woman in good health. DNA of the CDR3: TGTGCCAGCATCCCGCCAAAGGGAGGGGGCAACGTTTTCGACAATGAGCAGTTCTTC. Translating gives CASIPPKGGGNVFDNEQFF.